These 25 T cell receptor beta chains came from one sample sequenced in a study of CD8 T cells in ankylosing spondylitis. TCRdb re-analysed the 5' RACE reads in MiXCR, keeping a single row per CDR3 protein. Among some 130,000 distinct CDR3 sequences listed, roughly 8.4% were seen once. The sequenced sample consisted of synovial fluid, either unsorted or a sorted T cell fraction (not recorded which). Receptors were obtained from a male donor with ankylosing spondylitis.

There are many counts of this clonotype. The V and J genes are TRBV20-1 and TRBJ2-3; 8 bases fit TRBD2. Germline V gene lookup returns CDR1 DFQATT and CDR2 SNEGSKA (reference sequence). The V gene end was trimmed by 4 bases and the J gene end by 7 bases; junction bases not matched to a gene: 10. The CDR3 is 14 amino acids. As DNA, the CDR3 is TGCAGTGCTATTAGCGGGGAGGGCGACTATACGCAGTATTTT. Translated, it gives CSAISGEGDYTQYF.

This clonotype was recorded many times. CDR3 region: CASSYPETTSNQPQHF. The CDR3 bases are TGTGCCAGCAGTTACCCGGAGACTACTAGCAATCAGCCCCAGCATTTT. V usage is TRBV6-5 and J usage is TRBJ1-5, with unresolved D. The germline CDR1 and CDR2 sequences are MNHEY and SVGAGI. This CDR3 comprises 16 residues. The V and J ends lost 2 bases and 0 bases respectively, with 11 bases between them.

This rearrangement joins TRBV6-2 or TRBV6-3 to TRBJ1-2; D remains unclear. V shed 5 bases and J shed 12 bases, with 16 bases lying between them. There are 12 residues in the CDR3. Germline CDR1 reads MNHEY; CDR2 reads SVGEGT. The CDR3 sequence is CASSRRAGQHTF. The CDR3 DNA follows: TGTGCCAGCAGTAGGAGAGCTGGCCAGCACACCTTC.

This clonotype was seen repeatedly, ten times or more. The V and J genes are TRBV5-1 and TRBJ2-5; 13 bases are a match to TRBD2. Germline CDR1 reads SGHRS; CDR2 reads YFSETQ. CDR3 length: 15 residues. Trimming took 4 bases from V and 5 from J; bases not matched to a gene: 5. DNA of the CDR3: TGCGCCAGCAGCCTTACGGGACTAGCGGGGGAGACCCAGTACTTC. Translated, it gives CASSLTGLAGETQYF.

This clonotype was picked up many times. The chain carries TRBV28 and TRBJ1-1, with 7 bases matching TRBD1. The germline V gene has CDR1 MDHEN and CDR2 SYDVKM. V was pared by 5 bases and J by 11 bases, with 11 bases of the junction left unmatched. The CDR3 extends over 13 amino acids. CDR3 in DNA: TGTGCCAGCAGTCTGATACAGGGGAGGTACGCTTTCTTT. Translating it yields CASSLIQGRYAFF.

This clonotype was counted at least ten times. The chain couples TRBV7-2 to TRBJ2-1, with 10 bases identical to TRBD2. With V trimmed by 3 bases and J by 5 bases, 4 bases remained unmatched. This CDR3 spans 15 amino acids. Per germline, CDR1 SGHTA and CDR2 FQGNSA. CDR3 residues: CASSLRTSGNNEQFF. DNA for the CDR3: TGTGCCAGCAGCTTGCGGACTAGCGGAAACAATGAGCAGTTCTTC. Supplemented by reference TRBV7-2 and TRBJ2-1, the full variable domain reads GAGVSQSPSNKVTEKGKDVELRCDPISGHTALYWYRQSLGQGLEFLIYFQGNSAPDKSGLPSDRFSAERTGGSVSTLTIQRTQQEDSAVYLCASSLRTSGNNEQFFGPGTRLTVL.

This clonotype was picked up many times. V usage is TRBV20-1 and J usage is TRBJ2-7; D might be TRBD2 (6 bases). This CDR3 is 14 amino acids long. Germline V gives CDR1 DFQATT, CDR2 SNEGSKA (reference sequence). Deletions cut 5 bases from V and 1 base from J, with 15 bases between. The DNA for the CDR3 is TGCAGTGCTGTAAGGGGAGGCGCATCCTACGAGCAGTACTTC. Residues: CSAVRGGASYEQYF.

The chain carries TRBV18 and TRBJ2-3, with D unresolved. Trimming cost V 2 bases and J 1 base, with 10 bases left between them. The CDR3 contains 15 residues. The V gene's germline CDR1 is KGHSH and CDR2 LQKENI. CDR3 DNA sequence: TGTGCCAGCTCACCATTGCCCAGCGGCACAGATACGCAGTATTTT. Protein sequence: CASSPLPSGTDTQYF.

There are many counts of this clonotype. The chain joins TRBV5-1 to TRBJ2-2; D not certain. From germline, CDR1 is SGHRS and CDR2 YFSETQ. The CDR3 consists of 15 residues. The V end was cut by 1 base, the J end by 7 bases, with 14 bases between. CDR3 DNA: TGCGCCAGCAGCTTGTATGGACCTAGGAACGGGGAGCTGTTTTTT. The encoded protein is CASSLYGPRNGELFF.

This clonotype was seen many times. This chain connects TRBV10-3 to TRBJ1-5, with D unresolved. From germline, CDR1 is ENHRY and CDR2 SYGVKD. The germline V and J ends were trimmed by 2 bases and 3 bases, with 2 bases remaining between them. CDR3 size: 12 residues. CDR3 DNA sequence: TGTGCCATCAGTGAGACCAATCAGCCCCAGCATTTT. The encoded protein is CAISETNQPQHF.

This rearrangement joins TRBV4-2 to TRBJ1-5; 7 nucleotides align to TRBD1. This CDR3 has 16 residues. V lost 1 base and J lost 0; bases outside the gene matches: 3. Germline values: CDR1 LGHNA, CDR2 YNFKEQ. The chain's CDR3 is CASSQGQGVSNQPQHF. The CDR3 region has the DNA TGTGCCAGCAGCCAAGGACAGGGTGTTAGCAATCAGCCCCAGCATTTT.

This chain links TRBV20-1 with TRBJ2-1; D is ambiguous. V dropped 0 bases and J dropped 4 bases, with 16 bases sitting between them. The CDR3 contains 16 residues. Germline V gene data show CDR1 as DFQATT and CDR2 as SNEGSKA (reference sequence). In DNA, the CDR3 is TGCAGTGCTAGAGACAGAGGCAAGCCAATGTACAATGAGCAGTTCTTC. Translated: CSARDRGKPMYNEQFF.

This chain connects TRBV4-1 to TRBJ1-6; 7 nucleotides align to TRBD1. V dropped 0 bases and J dropped 7; count of bases not matched to a gene: 9. Germline CDR1 MGHRA, CDR2 YSYEKL. This CDR3 spans 17 amino acids. CDR3 bases: TGCGCCAGCAGCCAAGATGTACAGGGGCAGTGGAATTCACCCCTCCACTTT. It encodes CASSQDVQGQWNSPLHF.

The J gene is TRBJ2-2, the V gene TRBV6-2 or TRBV6-3, with 11 positions matching TRBD2. Trimming at V came to 11 bases and at J to 2 bases, leaving 1 base not matched to a gene. Germline CDR1 reads MNHEY; CDR2 reads SVGEGT. This CDR3 comprises 13 residues. The CDR3 loop is CAGTSGNTGELFF. The CDR3, as DNA: TGTGCCGGGACTAGCGGCAACACCGGGGAGCTGTTTTTT.

This clonotype was seen many times. The chain has TRBV7-2 and TRBJ2-1; 13 bases are shared with TRBD2. The V gene end was trimmed by 5 bases and the J gene end by 8 bases; junction bases not matched to a gene: 6. This CDR3 has 15 residues. The germline gives CDR1 SGHTA, CDR2 FQGNSA. The CDR3 reads CASSILAGGLDEQFF. The CDR3 coding sequence is TGTGCCAGCAGCATACTAGCGGGGGGGTTGGATGAGCAGTTCTTC.

This clonotype was picked up a small number of times. The chain has TRBV10-3 and TRBJ2-3, with 11 bases identical to TRBD2. CDR3 length: 17 amino acids. J lost 3 bases, V lost 4 bases, and 9 bases had no gene match. Per the germline V gene, CDR1 is ENHRY and CDR2 is SYGVKD. The CDR3 protein is CAISGSPGLAVTDTQYF. The CDR3 bases are TGTGCCATCAGTGGATCCCCGGGACTAGCGGTGACAGATACGCAGTATTTT.

V and J are TRBV7-9 and TRBJ2-2; no reliable D call. Germline V gene data show CDR1 as SEHNR and CDR2 as FQNEAQ (reference sequence). This CDR3 spans 17 amino acids. V lost 8 bases to trimming and J lost 0 bases, with 19 bases between them. This CDR3 reads CASAAGATVTNTGELFF. Written as DNA, the CDR3 is TGTGCCAGCGCGGCTGGTGCGACGGTCACGAACACCGGGGAGCTGTTTTTT.

There are many counts of this clonotype. This chain links TRBV20-1 with TRBJ1-1, with D unclear. The ends were cut back, 0 bases at V and 7 bases at J, with 9 bases in the middle. Looked up from germline, CDR1 is DFQATT and CDR2 is SNEGSKA (reference sequence). CDR3 size: 12 residues. CDR3 DNA: TGCAGTGCTAGAGATGACTATCGTGAAGCTTTCTTT. It translates to CSARDDYREAFF.

The gene calls are TRBV6-5 and TRBJ1-1; 8 bases map to TRBD1. Germline-derived CDR1 and CDR2 are MNHEY and SVGAGI. V lost 4 bases, J lost 11 bases, and 12 bases stayed unmatched. The CDR3 spans 14 residues. The CDR3, as DNA: TGTGCCAGCAGTTTAATCGGACAGGGAGGGGTGGCTTTCTTT. It translates to CASSLIGQGGVAFF.

This clonotype occurred many times. The J gene is TRBJ2-3, the V gene TRBV29-1; 14 bases map to TRBD2. The trim removed 6 bases at V and 4 bases at J, leaving 6 bases unmatched. This CDR3 comprises 15 residues. Per germline, CDR1 SQVTM and CDR2 ANQGSEA. DNA of the CDR3: TGCAGCGTCGGGGGACTAGCGGGAGCTTCAGATACGCAGTATTTT. Encoded protein: CSVGGLAGASDTQYF.

The sample holds a few counts of this clonotype. The chain uses TRBV7-2 and TRBJ2-1; 10 bases agree with TRBD2. V lost 5 bases to trimming and J lost 1 base; unmatched junction nucleotides: 2. CDR1 and CDR2 (germline): SGHTA, FQGNSA. The CDR3 contains 15 residues. The CDR3 DNA sequence: TGTGCCAGCAGCCCTAGCGGGGGATCCTACAATGAGCAGTTCTTC. This gives the protein CASSPSGGSYNEQFF.

This clonotype was seen more than once but under ten times. The rearrangement joins TRBV20-1 to TRBJ2-4, with D possibly matching TRBD2 (6 bases). V was trimmed by 5 bases and J by 0 bases, leaving 11 bases between them. Looked up from germline, CDR1 is DFQATT and CDR2 is SNEGSKA (reference sequence). The CDR3 sequence is 14 residues long. CDR3 bases: TGCAGTGCTCTTACTAGCTTAGCCAAAAACATTCAGTACTTC. Its translation is CSALTSLAKNIQYF.

The genes are TRBV3-1 and TRBJ1-2, with a weak D call TRBD1 (5 bases). Germline loops: CDR1 LGHDT, CDR2 YNNKEL (reference sequence). Trimming took 0 bases from V and 7 from J, leaving 15 bases between them. The CDR3 runs to 15 residues. CDR3 nucleotide sequence: TGTGCCAGCAGCCAAGATTACAGAGGGGATCGTGGCTACACCTTC. Translated, it gives CASSQDYRGDRGYTF.

The table lists this clonotype with a few counts. The chain links TRBV20-1 to TRBJ1-2; no definite D call. V was pared by 2 bases and J by 0 bases, with 13 bases between. Germline assignment: CDR1 DFQATT and CDR2 SNEGSKA (reference sequence). CDR3 length: 15 residues. CDR3 sequence reads: CSARPPGSPNYGYTF. CDR3 DNA sequence: TGCAGTGCTAGACCCCCCGGATCCCCTAACTATGGCTACACCTTC.

This clonotype has more than one count but fewer than ten. This may be a read error: a much more frequent sequence differs by one nucleotide. The chain links TRBV5-1 to TRBJ2-5, with 7 bases that match TRBD1. Per the germline V gene, CDR1 is SGHRS and CDR2 is YFSETQ. CDR3 length: 13 amino acids. The chain's CDR3 is CASTLGQRETQYF. The CDR3 DNA reads as TGCGCCAGCACCTTGGGACAGCGAGAGACCCAGTACTTC.